Listed below are T cell receptor beta chains from one sample, sequenced in a study of cytomegalovirus exposure and HLA in healthy donors. Sequencing was performed with immunoSEQ multiplex PCR; in TCRdb, only in-frame clones are kept and a portion is missing. This sample has 150,000 to 200,000 clones; just over 75% occur once, and the top ten carry approximately 2%. The sample was PBMCs. The receptors derive from a young man in good health and CMV-seronegative. Each CDR3 is given with its conserved first and last residue. A D gene is named only where the DNA matches it firmly. Where a row states a size, it is once, few, many or the class of an expanded clone; other rows omit it.

V	J	size	D	CDR3	DNA
TRBV27	TRBJ2-5	once	TRBD2	CASSPTGLLTETQYF	TGTGCCAGCAGTCCAACGGGACTACTAACGGAGACCCAGTACTTC
TRBV5-1	TRBJ2-5	once	.	CASSPTVGGARETQYF	TGCGCCAGCAGCCCGACAGTGGGGGGGGCGCGGGAGACCCAGTACTTC
TRBV6-5	TRBJ2-2	.	.	CASSSRTENTGELFF	TGTGCCAGCAGTTCCCGGACAGAAAACACCGGGGAGCTGTTTTTT
TRBV2	TRBJ2-3	.	.	CASSSREGTSAGITDTQYF	TGTGCCAGCAGTTCTAGGGAAGGGACTTCGGCGGGAATCACAGATACGCAGTATTTT
TRBV28	TRBJ1-2	.	TRBD1	CASRYGQGLGYGYTF	TGTGCCAGCAGATACGGACAGGGGCTGGGGTATGGCTACACCTTC
TRBV6-5	TRBJ2-7	.	TRBD2	CASSYSLAAYEQYF	TGTGCCAGCAGTTACTCACTAGCGGCCTACGAGCAGTACTTC
TRBV25-1	TRBJ2-7	once	TRBD1	CASTRTGTGGYEQYF	TGTGCCAGCACCAGAACCGGGACAGGGGGCTACGAGCAGTACTTC
TRBV27	TRBJ2-2	.	.	CASSPDWVGELFF	TGTGCCAGCAGTCCAGACTGGGTCGGGGAGCTGTTTTTT
TRBV27	TRBJ2-7	.	TRBD2	CASSRGLAVNIGCEQYF	TGTGCCAGCAGTAGGGGACTAGCGGTTAACATCGGCTGCGAGCAGTACTTC
TRBV5-4	TRBJ1-5	.	.	CASSLERSQPQHF	TGTGCCAGCAGCTTGGAACGTAGTCAGCCCCAGCATTTT
TRBV4-2	TRBJ2-3	once	.	CASSQEGDSTDTQYF	TGTGCCAGCAGCCAAGAGGGTGACTCCACAGATACGCAGTATTTT
TRBV4-2	TRBJ2-3	once	TRBD2	CASSPTSSGRSADTQYF	TGTGCCAGCAGCCCGACCTCTAGCGGGAGGTCGGCAGATACGCAGTATTTT
TRBV7-9	TRBJ1-4	.	.	CASSLRRGGEKLFF	TGTGCCAGCAGCTTAAGGAGGGGTGGTGAAAAACTGTTTTTT
TRBV19	TRBJ2-7	.	TRBD2	CASSNGLAGAYEQYF	TGTGCCAGTAGTAACGGACTAGCGGGAGCGTACGAGCAGTACTTC
TRBV28	TRBJ2-7	.	.	CASRLPGGEQYF	TGTGCCAGCAGGTTACCAGGTGGCGAGCAGTACTTC
TRBV21-1	TRBJ2-7	.	.	CASSKFKHGYEQYF	TGTGCCAGCAGCAAGTTCAAGCATGGCTACGAGCAGTACTTC
TRBV6-1	TRBJ2-1	.	.	CASSESPGALYNEQFF	TGTGCCAGCAGTGAAAGCCCGGGAGCCCTTTACAATGAGCAGTTCTTC
TRBV5-1	TRBJ2-3	once	TRBD1	CASRQGSTDTQYF	TGCGCCAGCAGACAGGGGAGCACAGATACGCAGTATTTT
TRBV10-1	TRBJ2-7	.	.	CASSDGVYEQYF	TGCGCCAGCAGTGACGGGGTCTACGAGCAGTACTTC
TRBV5-4	TRBJ2-3	.	.	CASSLAVLAGTDTQYF	TGTGCCAGCAGCTTGGCCGTACTAGCTGGGACAGATACGCAGTATTTT
TRBV29-1	TRBJ2-5	.	TRBD2	CSVVRLAPHETQYF	TGCAGCGTTGTAAGACTAGCGCCACACGAGACCCAGTACTTC
TRBV6-5	TRBJ2-5	.	.	CASSYSQGGETQYF	TGTGCCAGCAGTTACTCCCAGGGGGGAGAGACCCAGTACTTC
TRBV10-3	TRBJ2-7	few	.	CAISGVDGTYEQYF	TGTGCCATCAGTGGTGTCGACGGGACCTACGAGCAGTACTTC
TRBV7-9	TRBJ1-4	.	.	CASLTPFRTARQNEKLFF	TGTGCCAGCCTAACTCCCTTCCGGACAGCCCGGCAGAATGAAAAACTGTTTTTT
TRBV7-6	TRBJ2-7	few	TRBD1	CASSSRQGPYEQYF	TGTGCCAGCAGCAGCCGACAGGGCCCCTACGAGCAGTACTTC
TRBV9	TRBJ1-3	.	TRBD1	CASSLGTVGNTIYF	TGTGCCAGCAGCCTAGGGACAGTTGGAAACACCATATATTTT
TRBV28	TRBJ2-7	.	.	CASSFRATELRYEQYF	TGTGCCAGCAGTTTTCGAGCTACAGAGTTACGCTACGAGCAGTACTTC
TRBV7-6	TRBJ2-5	.	TRBD2	CASSSRLGGRETQYF	TGTGCCAGCAGCTCCAGATTAGGCGGGAGGGAGACCCAGTACTTC
TRBV5-1	TRBJ1-6	.	TRBD1	CASSLGGQGRSPLHF	TGCGCCAGCAGCTTGGGGGGACAGGGACGGTCACCCCTCCACTTT
TRBV10-2	TRBJ1-2	.	.	CASSELIMKGHGYTF	TGCGCCAGCAGTGAGTTGATTATGAAGGGGCATGGCTACACCTTC
TRBV5-1	TRBJ1-5	.	.	CASSQEPGYSNQPQHF	TGCGCCAGCAGCCAGGAACCAGGGTATAGCAATCAGCCCCAGCATTTT
TRBV4-1	TRBJ1-2	.	.	CASSQETGQTNYGYTF	TGCGCCAGCAGCCAAGAGACCGGACAGACTAACTATGGCTACACCTTC
TRBV27	TRBJ2-7	.	.	CASSPYIDRTYEQYF	TGTGCCAGCAGTCCCTACATCGACAGGACCTACGAGCAGTACTTC
TRBV6-1	TRBJ2-1	.	.	CASSVLTGYNEQFF	TGTGCCAGCAGTGTTTTGACGGGCTACAATGAGCAGTTCTTC
TRBV27	TRBJ1-6	.	.	CASRISFGNSPLHF	TGTGCCAGCAGGATTAGCTTCGGGAATTCACCCCTCCACTTT
TRBV4-1	TRBJ1-2	.	TRBD1	CASSQTGTTYGYTF	TGCGCCAGCAGCCAGACAGGGACAACGTATGGCTACACCTTC
TRBV7-2	TRBJ2-5	.	.	CASSPQQQGQTQYF	TGTGCCAGCAGCCCGCAGCAGCAGGGTCAGACCCAGTACTTC
TRBV6-6	TRBJ2-7	.	.	CASSYTSGSTYEQYF	TGTGCCAGCAGTTACACTAGTGGGTCTACCTACGAGCAGTACTTC
TRBV6-1	TRBJ1-2	few	.	CASSSRGEYGYTF	TGTGCCAGCAGTTCCCGTGGAGAGTATGGCTACACCTTC
TRBV2	TRBJ1-1	.	.	CASREQDMNTEAFF	TGTGCCAGCAGGGAACAGGACATGAACACTGAAGCTTTCTTT
TRBV7-9	TRBJ2-4	.	.	CASSLAQAVAKNIQYF	TGTGCCAGCAGCTTAGCACAGGCCGTAGCCAAAAACATTCAGTACTTC
TRBV29-1	TRBJ2-7	.	TRBD2	CSVEGSGRSYEQYF	TGCAGCGTTGAAGGTAGCGGGAGGTCCTACGAGCAGTACTTC
TRBV18	TRBJ2-5	.	.	CASSPIGGKRETQYF	TGTGCCAGCTCACCAATCGGAGGAAAACGAGAGACCCAGTACTTC